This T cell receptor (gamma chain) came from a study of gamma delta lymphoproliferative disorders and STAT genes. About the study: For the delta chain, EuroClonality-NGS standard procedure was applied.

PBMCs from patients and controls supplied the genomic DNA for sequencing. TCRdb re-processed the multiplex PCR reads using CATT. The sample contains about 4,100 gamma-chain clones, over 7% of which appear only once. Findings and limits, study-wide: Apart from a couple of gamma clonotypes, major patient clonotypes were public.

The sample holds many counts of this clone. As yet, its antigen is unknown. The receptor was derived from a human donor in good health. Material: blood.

CDR3 DNA sequence: TGTGCCACCTGGGACAGGCCCGGGAAACTCTTT. Encoded protein: CATWDRPGKLF. This chain joins TRGV3 and TRGJ1 or TRGJ2. Assignment of the J gene here rests on matching the DNA to germline, because TCRdb gives none. V lost 0 bases and J lost 12; bases outside the gene matches: 5. Germline-derived CDR1 and CDR2 are VTNTFY and YDVSTARD (reference sequence). The CDR3 runs to 11 residues.